Given below is one TCR beta chain in context. The sample belongs to a study of response to subunit inactivated influenza vaccine. TCRdb reprocessed the RT-PCR reads with MiXCR, giving one entry per CDR3 protein. The sample lists roughly 520,000 distinct CDR3 sequences; about 25% were seen once. This CDR3 comprises 16 residues. CDR1 and CDR2 from the germline V gene are LGHNA and YSLEER. Between the trimmed V and J ends, which lost 4 bases and 7 bases, there was a span of 23 bases. The source is a man aged 50-59 years who received an inactivated influenza vaccine. The sequencing used CD4+ T cells sorted from PBMCs, collected around 5 days after vaccination. The chain joins TRBV4-3 to TRBJ2-7; weak D call: TRBD2 (6 bases). The CDR3 coding sequence is TGCGCCAGCAGCCCACAAAGCCCAGCGGGTAAAGGGGAGCAGTACTTC. It is translated as CASSPQSPAGKGEQYF.